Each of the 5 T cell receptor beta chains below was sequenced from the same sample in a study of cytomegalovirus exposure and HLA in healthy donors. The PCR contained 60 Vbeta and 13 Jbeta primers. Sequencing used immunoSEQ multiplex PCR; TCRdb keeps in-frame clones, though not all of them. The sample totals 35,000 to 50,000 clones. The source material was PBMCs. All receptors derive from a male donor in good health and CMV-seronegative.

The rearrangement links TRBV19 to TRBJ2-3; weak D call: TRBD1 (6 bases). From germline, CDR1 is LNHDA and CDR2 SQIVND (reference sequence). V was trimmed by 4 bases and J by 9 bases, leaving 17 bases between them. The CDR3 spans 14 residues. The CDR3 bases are TGTGCCAGTAGTAAGGGGGAGCGAGGAACGACGCAGTATTTT. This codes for CASSKGERGTTQYF.

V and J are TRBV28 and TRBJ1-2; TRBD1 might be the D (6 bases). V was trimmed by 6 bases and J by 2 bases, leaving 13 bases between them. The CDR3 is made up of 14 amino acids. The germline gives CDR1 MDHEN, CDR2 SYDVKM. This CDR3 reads CASSPTGGNYGYTF. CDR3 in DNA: TGTGCCAGCAGCCCAACGGGGGGCAACTATGGCTACACCTTC.

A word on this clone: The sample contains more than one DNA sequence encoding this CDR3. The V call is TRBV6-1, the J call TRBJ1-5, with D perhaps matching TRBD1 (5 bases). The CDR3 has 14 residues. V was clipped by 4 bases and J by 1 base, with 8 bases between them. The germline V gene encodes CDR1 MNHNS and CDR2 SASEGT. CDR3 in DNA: TGTGCCAGCAGTGCAGGGATCAGCAATCAGCCCCAGCATTTT. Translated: CASSAGISNQPQHF.

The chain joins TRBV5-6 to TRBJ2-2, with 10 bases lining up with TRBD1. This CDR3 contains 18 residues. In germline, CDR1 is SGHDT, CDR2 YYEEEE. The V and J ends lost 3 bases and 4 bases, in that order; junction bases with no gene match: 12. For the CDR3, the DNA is TGTGCCAGCAGCTCACCTCACCGGGACAGGGGAGTCACCGGGGAGCTGTTTTTT. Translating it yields CASSSPHRDRGVTGELFF. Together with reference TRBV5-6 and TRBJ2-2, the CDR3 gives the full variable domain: DAGVTQSPTHLIKTRGQQVTLRCSPKSGHDTVSWYQQALGQGPQFIFQYYEEEERQRGNFPDRFSGHQFPNYSSELNVNALLLGDSALYLCASSSPHRDRGVTGELFFGEGSRLTVL.

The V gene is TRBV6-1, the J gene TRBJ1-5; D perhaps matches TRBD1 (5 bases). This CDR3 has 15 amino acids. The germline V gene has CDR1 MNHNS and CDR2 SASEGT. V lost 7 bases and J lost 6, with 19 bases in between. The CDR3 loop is CASIPLQGSGQPQHF. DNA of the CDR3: TGTGCCAGCATCCCCCTCCAGGGTTCCGGTCAGCCCCAGCATTTT.